This T cell receptor beta chain emerged from a study of cytomegalovirus exposure and HLA in healthy donors. Study-level background: Out of roughly 170 million T cells, an earlier analysis found around 110 million unique TCR beta sequences in total. Unique TCRs numbering roughly 80 million, obtained from HLA-typed donors, made up an early data release. Study conclusions and caveats: For most TCR sequences rarity was the rule, although some public TCRs occurred in many donors.

As concerns this clone: No antigen is known for it.

Germline assignment: CDR1 MDHEN and CDR2 SYDVKM. The V gene lost 8 bases and the J gene lost 4 bases, with 24 bases spanning the gap. The CDR3 runs to 16 residues. 13 Jbeta primers and 60 Vbeta primers were used for the PCR. Libraries were prepared by immunoSEQ multiplex PCR; TCRdb keeps only in-frame clonotypes and omits some of them. The table includes some 160,000 clones, 73% detected once. This clonotype originated in a woman between 18 and 29 years old in good health and CMV-seropositive. Sequenced: PBMCs. V is TRBV28 and J is TRBJ2-7; D perhaps matches TRBD1 (6 bases). The CDR3, as DNA: TGTGCCAGCCATCCCAATCGACTACAGGGTCTATACGAGCAGTACTTC. Protein: CASHPNRLQGLYEQYF.